This T cell receptor (beta chain) came from a study of OX40 agonist ivuxolimab in advanced cancers. Clones were read by immunoSEQ multiplex PCR, and TCRdb kept only the in-frame ones, dropping some. Here the sample spans around 46,000 clones, about 89% being singletons. Trimming removed 11 bases from V and 7 bases from J; junction bases left unmatched: 7. The CDR3 is 11 residues long. The germline V gene encodes CDR1 MNHEY and CDR2 SVGAGI. Blood sampling was done at baseline, cycle 4 day 1, and cycle 7 day 1. This sequence joins TRBV6-5 and TRBJ2-7, with 8 bases identical to TRBD1. This receptor was identified in an adult with an advanced solid tumor such as melanoma, head and neck, liver or kidney cancer. This specimen was CD4+ or CD8+ T cells sorted from blood, taken in a trial of the OX40 agonist ivuxolimab. DNA for the CDR3: TGTGCCTCCCAAACAGGGGGGGAGCAGTACTTC. Residues: CASQTGGEQYF.